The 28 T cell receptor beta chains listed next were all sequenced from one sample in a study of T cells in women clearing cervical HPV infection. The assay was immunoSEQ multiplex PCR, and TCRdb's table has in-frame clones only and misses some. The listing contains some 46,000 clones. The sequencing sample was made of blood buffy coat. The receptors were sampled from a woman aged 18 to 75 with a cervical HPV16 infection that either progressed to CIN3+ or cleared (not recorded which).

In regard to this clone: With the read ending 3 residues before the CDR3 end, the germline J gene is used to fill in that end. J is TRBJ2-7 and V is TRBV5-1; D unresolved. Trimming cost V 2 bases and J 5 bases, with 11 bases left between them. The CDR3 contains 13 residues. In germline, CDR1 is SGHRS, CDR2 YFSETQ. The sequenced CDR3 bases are TGCGCCAGCAGCTTTGTTTTTACTGACGAG. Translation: CASSFVFTDE. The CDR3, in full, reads CASSFVFTDEQYF.

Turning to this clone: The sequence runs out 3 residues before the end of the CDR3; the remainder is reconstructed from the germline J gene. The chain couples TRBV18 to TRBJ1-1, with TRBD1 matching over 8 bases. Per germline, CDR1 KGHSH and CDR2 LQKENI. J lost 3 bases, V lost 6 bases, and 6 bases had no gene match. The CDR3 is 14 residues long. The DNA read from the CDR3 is TGTGCCAGCTCCTTGACAGGGGTGGACACTGAA. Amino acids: CASSLTGVDTE. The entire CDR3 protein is CASSLTGVDTEAFF. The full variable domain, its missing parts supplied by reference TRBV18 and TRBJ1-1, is NAGVMQNPRHLVRRRGQEARLRCSPMKGHSHVYWYRQLPEEGLKFMVYLQKENIIDESGMPKERFSAEFPKEGPSILRIQQVVRGDSAAYFCASSLTGVDTEAFFGQGTRLTVV.

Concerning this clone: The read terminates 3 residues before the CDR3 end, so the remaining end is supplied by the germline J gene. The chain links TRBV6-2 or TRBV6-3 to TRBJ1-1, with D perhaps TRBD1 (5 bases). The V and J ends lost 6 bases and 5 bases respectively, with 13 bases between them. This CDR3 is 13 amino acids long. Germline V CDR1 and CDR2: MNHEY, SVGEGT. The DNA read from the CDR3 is TGTGCCAGCAGCAGGGTTGAAGGGACTGAA. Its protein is CASSRVEGTE. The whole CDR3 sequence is CASSRVEGTEAFF.

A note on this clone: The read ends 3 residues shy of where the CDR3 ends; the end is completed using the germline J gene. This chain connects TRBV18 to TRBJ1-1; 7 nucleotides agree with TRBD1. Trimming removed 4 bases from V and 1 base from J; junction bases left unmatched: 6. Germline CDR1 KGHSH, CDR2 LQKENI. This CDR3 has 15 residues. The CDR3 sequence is CASSRNRDRNTEAFF. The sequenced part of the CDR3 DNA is TGTGCCAGCTCACGTAACCGGGACAGGAACACTGAA.

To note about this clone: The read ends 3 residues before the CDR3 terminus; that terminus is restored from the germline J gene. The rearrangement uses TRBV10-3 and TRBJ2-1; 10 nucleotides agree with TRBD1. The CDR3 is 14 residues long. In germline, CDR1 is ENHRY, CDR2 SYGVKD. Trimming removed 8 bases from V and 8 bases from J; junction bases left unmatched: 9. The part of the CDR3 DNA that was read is TGTGCCATCTGTGCCGGGACAGGGGTGGATGAG. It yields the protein CAICAGTGVDE. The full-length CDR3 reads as CAICAGTGVDEQFF.

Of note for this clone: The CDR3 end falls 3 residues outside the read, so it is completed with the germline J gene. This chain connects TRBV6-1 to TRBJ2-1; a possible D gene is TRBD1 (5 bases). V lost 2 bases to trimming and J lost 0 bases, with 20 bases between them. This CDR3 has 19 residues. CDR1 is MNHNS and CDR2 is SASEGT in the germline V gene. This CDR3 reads CASSEKRQGVASSYNEQFF. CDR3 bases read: TGTGCCAGCAGTGAAAAGAGGCAGGGTGTGGCGAGCTCCTACAATGAG.

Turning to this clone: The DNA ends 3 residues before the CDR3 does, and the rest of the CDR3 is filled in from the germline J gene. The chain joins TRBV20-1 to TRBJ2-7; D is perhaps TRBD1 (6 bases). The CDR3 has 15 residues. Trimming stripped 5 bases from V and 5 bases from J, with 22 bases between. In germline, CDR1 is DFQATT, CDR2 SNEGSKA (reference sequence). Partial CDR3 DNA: TGCAGTGCTGGTGAGGTGGCAGGGGCACAGGACGAG. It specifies CSAGEVAGAQDE. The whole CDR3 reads CSAGEVAGAQDEQYF.

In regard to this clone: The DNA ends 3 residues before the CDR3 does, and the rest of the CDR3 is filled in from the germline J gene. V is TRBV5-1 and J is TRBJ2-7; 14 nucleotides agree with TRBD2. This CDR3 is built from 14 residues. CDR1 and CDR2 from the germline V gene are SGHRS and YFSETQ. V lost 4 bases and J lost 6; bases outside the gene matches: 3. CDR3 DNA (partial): TGCGCCAGCAGCCCCGGACTAGCGGGAGGCGAG. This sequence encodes CASSPGLAGGE. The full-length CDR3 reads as CASSPGLAGGEQYF.

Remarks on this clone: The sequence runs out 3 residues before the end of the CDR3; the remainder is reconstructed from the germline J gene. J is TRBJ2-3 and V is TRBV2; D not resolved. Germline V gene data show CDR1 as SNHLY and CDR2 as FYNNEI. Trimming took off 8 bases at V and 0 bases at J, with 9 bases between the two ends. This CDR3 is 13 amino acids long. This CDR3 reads CASLDGSTDTQYF. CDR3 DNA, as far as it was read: TGTGCCAGCCTAGACGGAAGCACAGATACG.

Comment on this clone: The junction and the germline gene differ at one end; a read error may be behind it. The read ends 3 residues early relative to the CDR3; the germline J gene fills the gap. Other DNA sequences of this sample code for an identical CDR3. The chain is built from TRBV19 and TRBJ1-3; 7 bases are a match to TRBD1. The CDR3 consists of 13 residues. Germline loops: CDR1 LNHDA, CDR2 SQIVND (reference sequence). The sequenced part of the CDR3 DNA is TGTGCCAGTAGTGTAAACAGGGGAAACACG. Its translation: CASSVNRGNT. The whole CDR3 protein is CASSVNRGNTIYF.

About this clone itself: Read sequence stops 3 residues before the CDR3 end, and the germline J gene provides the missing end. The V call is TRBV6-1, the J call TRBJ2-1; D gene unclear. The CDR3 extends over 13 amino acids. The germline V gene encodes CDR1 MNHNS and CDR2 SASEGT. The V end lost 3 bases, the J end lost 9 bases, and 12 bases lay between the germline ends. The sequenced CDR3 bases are TGTGCCAGCAGTGAGCGGTCGCGGTCTGAG. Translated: CASSERSRSE. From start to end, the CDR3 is CASSERSRSEQFF.

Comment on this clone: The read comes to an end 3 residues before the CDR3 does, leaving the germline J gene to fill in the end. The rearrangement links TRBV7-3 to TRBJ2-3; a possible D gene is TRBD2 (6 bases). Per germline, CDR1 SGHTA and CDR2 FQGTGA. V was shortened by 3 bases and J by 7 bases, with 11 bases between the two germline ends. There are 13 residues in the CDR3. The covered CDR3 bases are TGTGCCAGCAGCTTCTCTAGCGTTAATACG. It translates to CASSFSSVNT. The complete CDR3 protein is CASSFSSVNTQYF.

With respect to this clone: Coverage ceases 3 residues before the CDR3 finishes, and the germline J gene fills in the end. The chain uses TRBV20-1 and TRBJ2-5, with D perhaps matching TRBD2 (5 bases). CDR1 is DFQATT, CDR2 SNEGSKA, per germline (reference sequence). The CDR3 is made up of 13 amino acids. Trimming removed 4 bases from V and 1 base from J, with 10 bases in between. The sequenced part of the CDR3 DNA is TGCAGTGCTATAGAGCGGCTCCAAGAGACC. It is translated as CSAIERLQET. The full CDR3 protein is CSAIERLQETQYF.

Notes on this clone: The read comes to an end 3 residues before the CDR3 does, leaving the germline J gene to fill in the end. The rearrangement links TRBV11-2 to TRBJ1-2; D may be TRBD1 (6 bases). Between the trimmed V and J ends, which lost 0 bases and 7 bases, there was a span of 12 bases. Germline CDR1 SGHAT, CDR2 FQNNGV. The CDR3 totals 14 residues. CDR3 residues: CASSLDQAGVGYTF. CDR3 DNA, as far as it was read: TGTGCCAGCAGCTTAGATCAGGCAGGGGTTGGC.

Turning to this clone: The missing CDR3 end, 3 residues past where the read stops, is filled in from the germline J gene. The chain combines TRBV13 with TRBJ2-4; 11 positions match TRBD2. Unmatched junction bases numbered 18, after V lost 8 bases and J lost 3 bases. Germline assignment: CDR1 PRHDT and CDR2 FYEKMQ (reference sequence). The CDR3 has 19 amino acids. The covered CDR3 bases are TGTGCCAGCCGGACCTTTTCAGAATTACTAGCGGGGGACAAAAACATT. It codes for CASRTFSELLAGDKNI. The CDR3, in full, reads CASRTFSELLAGDKNIQYF.

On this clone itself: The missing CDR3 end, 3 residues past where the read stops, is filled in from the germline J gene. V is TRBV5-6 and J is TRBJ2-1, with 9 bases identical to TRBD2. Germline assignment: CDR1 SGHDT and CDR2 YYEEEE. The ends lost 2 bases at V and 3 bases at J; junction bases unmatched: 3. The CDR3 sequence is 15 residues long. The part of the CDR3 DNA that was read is TGTGCCAGCAGCTTAGCGGGGGGCCTCTACAATGAG. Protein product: CASSLAGGLYNE. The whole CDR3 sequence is CASSLAGGLYNEQFF.

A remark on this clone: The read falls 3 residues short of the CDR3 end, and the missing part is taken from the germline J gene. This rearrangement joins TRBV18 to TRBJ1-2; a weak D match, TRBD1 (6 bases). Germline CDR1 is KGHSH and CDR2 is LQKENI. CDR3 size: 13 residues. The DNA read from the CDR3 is TGTGCCAGCTCTTCGGACAGCTACAATGAC. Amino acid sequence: CASSSDSYND. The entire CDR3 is CASSSDSYNDYTF.

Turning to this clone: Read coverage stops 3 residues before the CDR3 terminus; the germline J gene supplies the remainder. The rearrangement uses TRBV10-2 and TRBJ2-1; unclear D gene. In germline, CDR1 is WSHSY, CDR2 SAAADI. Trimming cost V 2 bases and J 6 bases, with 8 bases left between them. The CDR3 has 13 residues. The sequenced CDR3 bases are TGCGCCAGCAGTGAGCTCCTCCGCAATGAG. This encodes CASSELLRNE. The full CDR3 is CASSELLRNEQFF.

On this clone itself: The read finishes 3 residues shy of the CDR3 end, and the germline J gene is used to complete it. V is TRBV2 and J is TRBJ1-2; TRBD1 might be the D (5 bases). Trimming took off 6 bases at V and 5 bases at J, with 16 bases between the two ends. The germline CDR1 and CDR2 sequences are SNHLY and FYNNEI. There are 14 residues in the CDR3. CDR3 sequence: CASSTQGLEYGYTF. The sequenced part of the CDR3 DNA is TGTGCCAGCAGCACCCAGGGTCTGGAATATGGC. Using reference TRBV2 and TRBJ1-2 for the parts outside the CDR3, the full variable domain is EPEVTQTPSHQVTQMGQEVILRCVPISNHLYFYWYRQILGQKVEFLVSFYNNEISEKSEIFDDQFSVERPDGSNFTLKIRSTKLEDSAMYFCASSTQGLEYGYTFGSGTRLTVV.

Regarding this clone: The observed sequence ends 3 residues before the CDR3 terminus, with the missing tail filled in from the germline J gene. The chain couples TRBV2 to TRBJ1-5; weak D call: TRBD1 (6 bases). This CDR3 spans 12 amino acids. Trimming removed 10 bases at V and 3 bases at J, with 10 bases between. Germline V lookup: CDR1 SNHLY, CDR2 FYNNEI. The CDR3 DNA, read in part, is TGTGCCACCCGACAGGACAATCAGCCC. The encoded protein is CATRQDNQP. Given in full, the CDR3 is CATRQDNQPQHF. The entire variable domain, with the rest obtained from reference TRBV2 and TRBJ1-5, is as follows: EPEVTQTPSHQVTQMGQEVILRCVPISNHLYFYWYRQILGQKVEFLVSFYNNEISEKSEIFDDQFSVERPDGSNFTLKIRSTKLEDSAMYFCATRQDNQPQHFGDGTRLSIL.

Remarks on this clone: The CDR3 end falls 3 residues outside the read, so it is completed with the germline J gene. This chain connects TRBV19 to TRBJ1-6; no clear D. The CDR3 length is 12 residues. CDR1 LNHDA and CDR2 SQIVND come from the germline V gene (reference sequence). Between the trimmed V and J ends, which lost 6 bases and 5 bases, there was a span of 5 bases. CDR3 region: CASRADNSPLHF. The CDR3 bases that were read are TGTGCCAGTAGGGCAGATAATTCACCC.

The sequenced CDR3 bases are TGTGCCAGTAGTACGACATTTACTAGCACAGATACG. The encoded protein is CASSTTFTSTDT. In full, the CDR3 is CASSTTFTSTDTQYF. The genes are TRBV19 and TRBJ2-3; D not resolved. The CDR3 goes on 3 residues after the read ends, and that part is filled in from the germline J gene. V gave up 4 bases and J gave up 0 bases, with 11 bases separating them. Germline assignment: CDR1 LNHDA and CDR2 SQIVND (reference sequence). This CDR3 has 15 amino acids.

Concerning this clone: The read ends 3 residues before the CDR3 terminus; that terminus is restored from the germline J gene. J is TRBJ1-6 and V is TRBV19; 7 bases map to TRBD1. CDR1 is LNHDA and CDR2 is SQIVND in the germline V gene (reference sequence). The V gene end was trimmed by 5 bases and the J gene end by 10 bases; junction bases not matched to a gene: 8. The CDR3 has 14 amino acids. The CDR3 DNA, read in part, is TGTGCCAGTAGTGAGAGGGGGCGCTTATCACCC. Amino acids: CASSERGRLSP. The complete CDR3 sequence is CASSERGRLSPLHF. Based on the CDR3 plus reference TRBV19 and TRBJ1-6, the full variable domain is DGGITQSPKYLFRKEGQNVTLSCEQNLNHDAMYWYRQDPGQGLRLIYYSQIVNDFQKGDIAEGYSVSREKKESFPLTVTSAQKNPTAFYLCASSERGRLSPLHFGNGTRLTVT.

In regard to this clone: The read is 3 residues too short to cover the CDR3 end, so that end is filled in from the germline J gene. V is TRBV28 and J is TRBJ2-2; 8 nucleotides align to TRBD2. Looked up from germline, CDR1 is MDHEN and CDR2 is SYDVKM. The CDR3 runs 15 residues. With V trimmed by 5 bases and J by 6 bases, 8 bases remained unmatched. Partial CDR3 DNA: TGTGCCAGCAGTCCCTCGGGACTAGTCCCCGGGGAG. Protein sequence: CASSPSGLVPGE. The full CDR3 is CASSPSGLVPGELFF.

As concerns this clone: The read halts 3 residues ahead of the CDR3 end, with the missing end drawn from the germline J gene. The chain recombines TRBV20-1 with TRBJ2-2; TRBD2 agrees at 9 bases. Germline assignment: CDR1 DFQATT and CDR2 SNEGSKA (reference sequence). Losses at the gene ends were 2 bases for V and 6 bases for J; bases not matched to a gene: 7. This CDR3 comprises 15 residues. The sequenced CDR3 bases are TGCAGTGCTAGATATCGCGGGAGGGCAGCCGGGGAG. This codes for CSARYRGRAAGE. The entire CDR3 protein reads CSARYRGRAAGELFF.

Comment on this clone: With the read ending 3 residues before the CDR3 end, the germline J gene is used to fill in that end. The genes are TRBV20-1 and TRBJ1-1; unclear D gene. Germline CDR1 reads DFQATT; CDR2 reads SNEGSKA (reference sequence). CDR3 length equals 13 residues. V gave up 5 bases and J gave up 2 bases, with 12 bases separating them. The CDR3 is CSAHRGSNTEAFF. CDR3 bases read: TGCAGTGCTCACCGGGGTTCAAACACTGAA.

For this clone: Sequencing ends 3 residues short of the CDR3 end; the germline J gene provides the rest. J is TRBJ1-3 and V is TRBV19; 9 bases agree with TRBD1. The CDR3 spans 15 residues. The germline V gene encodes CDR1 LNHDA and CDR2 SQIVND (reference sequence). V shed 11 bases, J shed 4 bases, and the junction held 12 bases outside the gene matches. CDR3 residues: CAGGTGQGRGNTIYF. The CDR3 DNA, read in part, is TGTGCCGGTGGAACCGGACAGGGGAGGGGAAACACC.

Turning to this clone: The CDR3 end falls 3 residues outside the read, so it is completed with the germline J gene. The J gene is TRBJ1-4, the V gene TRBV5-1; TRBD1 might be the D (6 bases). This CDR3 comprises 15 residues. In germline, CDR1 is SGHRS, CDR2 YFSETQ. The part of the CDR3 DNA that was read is TGCGCCAGCAGCCTGCCGGACAGAGATAATTCACCA. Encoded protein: CASSLPDRDNSP. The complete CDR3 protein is CASSLPDRDNSPLFF.